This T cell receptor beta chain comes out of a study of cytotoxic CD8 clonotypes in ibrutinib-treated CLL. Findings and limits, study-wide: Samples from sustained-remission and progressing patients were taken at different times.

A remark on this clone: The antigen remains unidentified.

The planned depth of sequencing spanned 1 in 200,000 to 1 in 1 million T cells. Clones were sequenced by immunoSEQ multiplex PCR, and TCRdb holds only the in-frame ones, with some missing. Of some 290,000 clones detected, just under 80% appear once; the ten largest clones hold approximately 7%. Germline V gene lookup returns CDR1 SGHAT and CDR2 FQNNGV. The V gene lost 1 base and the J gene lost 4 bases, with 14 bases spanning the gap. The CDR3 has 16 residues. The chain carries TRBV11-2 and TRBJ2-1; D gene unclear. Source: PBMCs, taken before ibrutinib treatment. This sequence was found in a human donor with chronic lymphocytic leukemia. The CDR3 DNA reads TGTGCCAGCAGCTTAGCGTATGCTAGGCGGTACAATGAGCAGTTCTTC. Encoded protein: CASSLAYARRYNEQFF.